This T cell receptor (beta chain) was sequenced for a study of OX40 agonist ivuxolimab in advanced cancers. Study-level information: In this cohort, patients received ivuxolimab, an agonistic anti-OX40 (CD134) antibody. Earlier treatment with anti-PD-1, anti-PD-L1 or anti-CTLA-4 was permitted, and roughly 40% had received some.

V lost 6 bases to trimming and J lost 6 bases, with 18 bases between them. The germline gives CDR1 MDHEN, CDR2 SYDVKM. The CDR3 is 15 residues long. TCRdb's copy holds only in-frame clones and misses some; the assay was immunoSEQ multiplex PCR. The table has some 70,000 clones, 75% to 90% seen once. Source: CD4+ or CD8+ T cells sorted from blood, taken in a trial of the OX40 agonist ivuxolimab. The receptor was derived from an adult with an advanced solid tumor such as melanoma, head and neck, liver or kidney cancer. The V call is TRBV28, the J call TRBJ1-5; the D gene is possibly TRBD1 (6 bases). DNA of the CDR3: TGTGCCAGCAGAAAATCCGGGACACTTCGTCAGCCCCAGCATTTT. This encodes CASRKSGTLRQPQHF.